The sequence of this T cell receptor (beta chain) was determined in a study of TIL therapy for anti-PD-1-resistant metastatic lung cancer. The sample holds a few counts of this clone. From germline, CDR1 is MNHNS and CDR2 SASEGT. CDR3 size: 13 residues. Trimming took 3 bases from V and 8 from J, leaving 13 bases between them. The immunoSEQ assay was v3. TCRdb's table, derived via immunoSEQ multiplex PCR, lists solely in-frame clones and lacks some. The sample records 15,000 to 20,000 clones, roughly four fifths being singletons. Time point given: pre-treatment sample, taken before nivolumab and TIL therapy.

The source material was blood, sampled at baseline. This rearrangement joins TRBV6-1 to TRBJ1-2; D uncertain. The TCR sequence derives from a person aged 30 to 80 with non-small cell lung cancer. The CDR3 coding sequence is TGTGCCAGCAGTGAGAGGCCATTGGCGGGCTACACCTTC. Its translation: CASSERPLAGYTF.